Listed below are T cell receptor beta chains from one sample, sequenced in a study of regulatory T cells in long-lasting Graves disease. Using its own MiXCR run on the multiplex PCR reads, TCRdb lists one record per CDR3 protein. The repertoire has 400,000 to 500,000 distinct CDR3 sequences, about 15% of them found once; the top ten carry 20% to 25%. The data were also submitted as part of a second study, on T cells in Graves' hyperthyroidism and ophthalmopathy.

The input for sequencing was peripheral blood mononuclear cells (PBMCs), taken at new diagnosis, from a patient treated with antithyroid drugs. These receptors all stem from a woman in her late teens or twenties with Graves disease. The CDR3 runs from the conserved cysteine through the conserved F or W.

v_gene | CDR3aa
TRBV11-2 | CASSLSGVAGVVYNEQFF
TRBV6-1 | CASNLAGNSPLHF
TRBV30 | CAWSWGGGGYTF
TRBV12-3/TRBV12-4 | CASSSIGSTGELFF
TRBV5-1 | CASSLASSRNTGELFF
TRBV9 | CASSEGVRSNQPQHF
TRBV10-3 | CAISRLAGGPEQETQYF
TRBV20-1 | CSALSGSGVSYNEQFF
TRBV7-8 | CASSSRTGGLVDGYTF
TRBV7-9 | CASSSREGSSYNEQFF
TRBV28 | CASTSPQGIEQYF
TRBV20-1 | CSARERDRGAEKLFF
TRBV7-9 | CASSRLFSGPTDTQYF
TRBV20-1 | CSAREGTVGFNYGYTF
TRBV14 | CASSRTRGNEQFF
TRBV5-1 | CASSWDTGSASYEQYF
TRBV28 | CASSSRGVHSYGYTF
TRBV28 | CASIDRMNTEAFF
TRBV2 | CASSDWRGNSYNSPLHF
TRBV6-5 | CASSYSRETPLHF
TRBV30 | CAWSDWGNSPLHF
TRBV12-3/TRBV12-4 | CASSLIREQAYEQFF
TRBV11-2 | CASSLEAYNEQFF
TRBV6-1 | CASSLHRAGANVLTF
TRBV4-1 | CASSQGTGFSGELFF
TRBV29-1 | CSVEEGNNEKLFF
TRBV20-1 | CSARDWNFGGGNTEAFF
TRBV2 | CASVYYEHSYEQYF
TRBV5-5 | CASSTIAGGQETQYF
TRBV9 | CASSVGGENIQYF